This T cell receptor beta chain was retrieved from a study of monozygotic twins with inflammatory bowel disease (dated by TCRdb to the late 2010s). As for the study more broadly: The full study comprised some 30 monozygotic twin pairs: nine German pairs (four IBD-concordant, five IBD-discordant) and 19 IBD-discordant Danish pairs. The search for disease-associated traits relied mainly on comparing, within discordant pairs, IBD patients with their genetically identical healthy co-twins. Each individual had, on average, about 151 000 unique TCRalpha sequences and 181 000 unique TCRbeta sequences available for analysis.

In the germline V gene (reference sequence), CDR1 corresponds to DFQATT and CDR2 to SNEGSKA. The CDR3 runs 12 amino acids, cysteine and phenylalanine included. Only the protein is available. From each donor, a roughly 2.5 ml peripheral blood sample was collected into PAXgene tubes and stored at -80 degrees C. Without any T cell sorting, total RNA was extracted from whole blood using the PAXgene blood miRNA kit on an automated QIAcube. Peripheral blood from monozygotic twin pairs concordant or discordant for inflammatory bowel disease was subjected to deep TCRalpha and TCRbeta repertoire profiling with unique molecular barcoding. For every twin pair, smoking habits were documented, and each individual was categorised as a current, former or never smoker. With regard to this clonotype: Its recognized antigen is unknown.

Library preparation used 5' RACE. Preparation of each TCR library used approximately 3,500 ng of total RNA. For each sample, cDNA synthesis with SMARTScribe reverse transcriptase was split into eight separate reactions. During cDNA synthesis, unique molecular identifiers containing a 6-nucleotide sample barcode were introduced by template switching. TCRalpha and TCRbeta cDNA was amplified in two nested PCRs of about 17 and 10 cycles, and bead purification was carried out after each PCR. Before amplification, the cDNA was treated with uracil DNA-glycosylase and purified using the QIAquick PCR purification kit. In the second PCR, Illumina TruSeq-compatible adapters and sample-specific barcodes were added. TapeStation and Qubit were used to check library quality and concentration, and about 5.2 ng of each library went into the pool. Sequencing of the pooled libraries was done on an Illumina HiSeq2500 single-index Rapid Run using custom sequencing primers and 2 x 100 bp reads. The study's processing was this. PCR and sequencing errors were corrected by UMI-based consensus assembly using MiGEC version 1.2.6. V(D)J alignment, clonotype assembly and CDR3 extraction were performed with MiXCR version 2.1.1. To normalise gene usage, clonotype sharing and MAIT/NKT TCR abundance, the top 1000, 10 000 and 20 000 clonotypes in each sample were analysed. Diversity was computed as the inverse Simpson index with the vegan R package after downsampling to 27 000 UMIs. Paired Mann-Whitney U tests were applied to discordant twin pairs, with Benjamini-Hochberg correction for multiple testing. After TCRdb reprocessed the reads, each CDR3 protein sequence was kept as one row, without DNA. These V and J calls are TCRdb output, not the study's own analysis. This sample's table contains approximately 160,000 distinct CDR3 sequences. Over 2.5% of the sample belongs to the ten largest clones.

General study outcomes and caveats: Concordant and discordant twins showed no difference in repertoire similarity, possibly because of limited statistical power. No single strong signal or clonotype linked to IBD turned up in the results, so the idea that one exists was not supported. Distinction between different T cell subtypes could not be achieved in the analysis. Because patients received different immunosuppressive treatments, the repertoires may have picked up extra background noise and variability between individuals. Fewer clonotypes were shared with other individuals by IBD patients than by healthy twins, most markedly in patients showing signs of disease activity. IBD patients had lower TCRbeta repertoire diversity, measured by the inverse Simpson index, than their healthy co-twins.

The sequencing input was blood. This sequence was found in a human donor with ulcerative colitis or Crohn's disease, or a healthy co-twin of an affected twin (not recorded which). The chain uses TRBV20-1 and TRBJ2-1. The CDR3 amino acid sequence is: CSARRFRNEQFF.